This T cell receptor (beta chain) was observed in a study of cytomegalovirus exposure and HLA in healthy donors. Points from the study as a whole: TCR beta sequences reportedly predicted the HLA-A and HLA-B alleles of most subjects accurately.

This PCR relied on a set of 60 Vbeta primers and 13 Jbeta primers. TCRdb keeps only in-frame clones here, not all; method: immunoSEQ multiplex PCR. Of about 130,000 clones listed, roughly 85% were seen once; the top ten hold roughly 6.7%. Germline CDR1 reads SGHAT; CDR2 reads FQNNGV. This CDR3 contains 15 residues. The trim removed 2 bases at V and 6 bases at J, leaving 4 bases unmatched. In the case of this clone: Its antigen is not known.

The TCR originated in a woman younger than 45 in good health and CMV-seropositive. V usage is TRBV11-2 and J usage is TRBJ2-1, with TRBD1 identical over 10 bases. The material sequenced was PBMCs. CDR3 sequence reads: CASSLSRDRGNEQFF. CDR3 in DNA: TGTGCCAGCAGCTTATCTCGGGACAGGGGCAATGAGCAGTTCTTC.